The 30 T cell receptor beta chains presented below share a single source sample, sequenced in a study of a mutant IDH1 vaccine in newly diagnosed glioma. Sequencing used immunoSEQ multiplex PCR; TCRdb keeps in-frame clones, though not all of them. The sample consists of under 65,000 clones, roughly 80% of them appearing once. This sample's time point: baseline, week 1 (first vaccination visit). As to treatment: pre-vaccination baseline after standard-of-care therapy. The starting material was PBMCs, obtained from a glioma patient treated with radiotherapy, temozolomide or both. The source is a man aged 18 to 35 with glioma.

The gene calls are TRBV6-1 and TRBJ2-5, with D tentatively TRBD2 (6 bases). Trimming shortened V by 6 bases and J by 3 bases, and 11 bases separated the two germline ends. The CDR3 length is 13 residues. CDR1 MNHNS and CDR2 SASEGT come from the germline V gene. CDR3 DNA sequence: TGTGCCAGCAGCCGGTGGGGGGAAGAGACCCAGTACTTC. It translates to CASSRWGEETQYF.

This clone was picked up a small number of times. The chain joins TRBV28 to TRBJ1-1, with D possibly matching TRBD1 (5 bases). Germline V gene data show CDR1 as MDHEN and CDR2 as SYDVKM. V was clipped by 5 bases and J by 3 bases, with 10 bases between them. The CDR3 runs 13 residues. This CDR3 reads CASSSQGHTEAFF. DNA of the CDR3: TGTGCCAGCAGTAGCCAGGGCCACACTGAAGCTTTCTTT. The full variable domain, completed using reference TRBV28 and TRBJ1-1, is DVKVTQSSRYLVKRTGEKVFLECVQDMDHENMFWYRQDPGLGLRLIYFSYDVKMKEKGDIPEGYSVSREKKERFSLILESASTNQTSMYLCASSSQGHTEAFFGQGTRLTVV.

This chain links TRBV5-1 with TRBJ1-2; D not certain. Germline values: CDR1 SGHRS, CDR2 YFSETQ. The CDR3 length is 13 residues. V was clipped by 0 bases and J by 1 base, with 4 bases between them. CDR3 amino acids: CASSLEGNYGYTF. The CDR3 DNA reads TGCGCCAGCAGCTTGGAGGGTAACTATGGCTACACCTTC.

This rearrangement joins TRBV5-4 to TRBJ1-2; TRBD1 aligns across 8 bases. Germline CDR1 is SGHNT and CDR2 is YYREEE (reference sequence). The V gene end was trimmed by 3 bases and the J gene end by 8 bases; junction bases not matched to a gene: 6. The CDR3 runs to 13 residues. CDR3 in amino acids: CASSSQGADGYTF. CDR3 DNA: TGTGCCAGCAGCTCCCAGGGGGCGGACGGCTACACCTTC.

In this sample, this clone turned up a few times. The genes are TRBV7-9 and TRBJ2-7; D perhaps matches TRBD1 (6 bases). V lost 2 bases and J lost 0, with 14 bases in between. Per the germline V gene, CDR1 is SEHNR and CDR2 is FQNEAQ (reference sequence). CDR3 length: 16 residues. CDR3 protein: CASSLLSEGGSYEQYF. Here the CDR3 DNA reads TGTGCCAGCAGCTTATTATCAGAAGGGGGCTCCTACGAGCAGTACTTC.

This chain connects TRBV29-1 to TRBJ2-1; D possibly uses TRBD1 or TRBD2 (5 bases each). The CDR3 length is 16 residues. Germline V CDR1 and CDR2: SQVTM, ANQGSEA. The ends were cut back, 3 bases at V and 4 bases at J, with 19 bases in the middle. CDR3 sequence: CSVEAGSGINYNEQFF. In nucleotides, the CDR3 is TGCAGCGTTGAGGCAGGGTCGGGGATAAATTACAATGAGCAGTTCTTC.

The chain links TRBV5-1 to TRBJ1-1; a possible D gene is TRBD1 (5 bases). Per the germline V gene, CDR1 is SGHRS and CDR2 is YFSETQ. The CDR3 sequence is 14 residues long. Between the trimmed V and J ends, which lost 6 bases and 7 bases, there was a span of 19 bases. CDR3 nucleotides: TGCGCCAGCAACATAGTGTCAGGGCTTAATGAAGCTTTCTTT. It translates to CASNIVSGLNEAFF.

CDR3 protein: CASSLYPNQPQHF. CDR3 DNA sequence: TGTGCCAGCAGTTTATACCCTAATCAGCCCCAGCATTTT. This chain links TRBV27 with TRBJ1-5; no reliable D call. Germline-derived CDR1 and CDR2 are MNHEY and SMNVEV (reference sequence). V lost 1 base and J lost 4, with 5 bases in between. This CDR3 has 13 residues.

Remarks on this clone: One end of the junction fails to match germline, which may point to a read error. CDR3 in amino acids: CASSLDSQETQYF. The CDR3 DNA follows: TGTGCTAGCAGCTTAGACAGCCAAGAGACCCAGTACTTC. The chain combines TRBV7-7 with TRBJ2-5, with a tentative D call TRBD1 (5 bases). The CDR3 consists of 13 residues. Germline loops: CDR1 SSHAT, CDR2 FNYEAQ (reference sequence). Filled out from reference TRBV7-7 and TRBJ2-5, the complete variable domain reads GAGVSQSPRYKVTKRGQDVTLRCDPISSHATLYWYQQALGQGPEFLTYFNYEAQPDKSGLPSDRFSAERPEGSISTLTIQRTEQRDSAMYRCASSLDSQETQYFGPGTRLLVL.

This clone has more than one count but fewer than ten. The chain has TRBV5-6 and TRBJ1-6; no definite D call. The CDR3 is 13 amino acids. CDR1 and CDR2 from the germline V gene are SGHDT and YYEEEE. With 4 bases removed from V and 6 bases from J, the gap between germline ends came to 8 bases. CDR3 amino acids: CASSGGVNSPLHF. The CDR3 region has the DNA TGTGCCAGCAGCGGTGGAGTTAATTCACCCCTCCACTTT.

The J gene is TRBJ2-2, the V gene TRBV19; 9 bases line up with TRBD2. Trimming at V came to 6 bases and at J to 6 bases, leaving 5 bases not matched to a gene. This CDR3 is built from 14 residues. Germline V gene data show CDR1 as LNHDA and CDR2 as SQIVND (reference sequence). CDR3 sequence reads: CASRPGLAPGELFF. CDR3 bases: TGTGCCAGTAGACCGGGACTAGCCCCCGGGGAGCTGTTTTTT.

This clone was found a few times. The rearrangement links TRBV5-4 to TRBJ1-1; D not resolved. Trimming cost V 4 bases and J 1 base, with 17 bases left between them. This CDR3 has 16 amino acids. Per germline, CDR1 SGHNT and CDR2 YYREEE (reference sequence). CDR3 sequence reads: CASSLGRPGANTEAFF. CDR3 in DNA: TGTGCCAGCAGCCTTGGTCGCCCGGGTGCGAACACTGAAGCTTTCTTT.

The CDR3 loop reads CASSLHRGFEAFF. Written as DNA, the CDR3 is TGTGCCAGCAGTCTACACAGGGGTTTTGAAGCTTTCTTT. The chain couples TRBV27 to TRBJ1-1; 7 nucleotides match TRBD1. The ends lost 5 bases at V and 7 bases at J; junction bases unmatched: 7. CDR1 MNHEY and CDR2 SMNVEV come from the germline V gene (reference sequence). This CDR3 is built from 13 residues.

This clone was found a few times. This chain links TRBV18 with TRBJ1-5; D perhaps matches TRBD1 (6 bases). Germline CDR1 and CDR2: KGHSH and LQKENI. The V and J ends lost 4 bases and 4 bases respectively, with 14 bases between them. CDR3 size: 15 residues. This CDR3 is CASSLRGGGNQPQHF. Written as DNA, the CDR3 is TGTGCCAGCTCACTCCGAGGGGGAGGTAATCAGCCCCAGCATTTT.

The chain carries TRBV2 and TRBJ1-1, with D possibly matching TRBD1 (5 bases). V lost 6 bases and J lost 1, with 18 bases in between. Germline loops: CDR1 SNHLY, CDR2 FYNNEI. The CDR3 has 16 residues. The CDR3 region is CASSAPRDVWNTEAFF. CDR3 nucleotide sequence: TGTGCCAGCAGCGCCCCTCGGGACGTTTGGAACACTGAAGCTTTCTTT.

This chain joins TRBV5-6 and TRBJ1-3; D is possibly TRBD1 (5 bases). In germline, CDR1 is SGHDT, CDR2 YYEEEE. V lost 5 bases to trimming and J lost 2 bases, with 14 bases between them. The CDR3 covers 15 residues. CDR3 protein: CASSWGAPPGNTIYF. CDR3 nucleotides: TGTGCCAGCAGTTGGGGCGCACCACCTGGAAACACCATATATTTT.

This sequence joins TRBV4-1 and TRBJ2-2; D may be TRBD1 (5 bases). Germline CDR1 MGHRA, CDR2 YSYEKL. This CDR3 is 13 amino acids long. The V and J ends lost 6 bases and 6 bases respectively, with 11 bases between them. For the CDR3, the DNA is TGCGCCAGCAGGGGGCTAGTCCCCGGGGAGCTGTTTTTT. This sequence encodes CASRGLVPGELFF.

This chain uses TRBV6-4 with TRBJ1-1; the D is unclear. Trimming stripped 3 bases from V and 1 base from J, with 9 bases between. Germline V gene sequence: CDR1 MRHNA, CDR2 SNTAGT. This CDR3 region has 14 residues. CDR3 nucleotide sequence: TGTGCCAGCAGTGAAGACACCGAGAACACTGAAGCTTTCTTT. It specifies CASSEDTENTEAFF.

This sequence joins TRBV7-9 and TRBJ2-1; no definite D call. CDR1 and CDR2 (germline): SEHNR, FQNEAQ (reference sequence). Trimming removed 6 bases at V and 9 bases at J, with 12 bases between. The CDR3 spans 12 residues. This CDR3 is CASSYLESEQFF. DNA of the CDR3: TGTGCCAGCAGTTACCTAGAATCTGAGCAGTTCTTC.

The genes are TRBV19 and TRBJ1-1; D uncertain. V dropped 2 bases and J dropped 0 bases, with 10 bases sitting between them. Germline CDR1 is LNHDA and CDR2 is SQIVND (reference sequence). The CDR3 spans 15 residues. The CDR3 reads CASSIKRQVNTEAFF. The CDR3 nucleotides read TGTGCCAGTAGTATAAAAAGGCAGGTGAACACTGAAGCTTTCTTT.

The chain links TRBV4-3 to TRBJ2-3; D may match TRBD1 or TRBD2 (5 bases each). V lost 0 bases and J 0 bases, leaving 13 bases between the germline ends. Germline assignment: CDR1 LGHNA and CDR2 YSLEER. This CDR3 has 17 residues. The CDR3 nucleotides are TGCGCCAGCAGCCAAGAGCCCGGGGCCCTCAGCACAGATACGCAGTATTTT. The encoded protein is CASSQEPGALSTDTQYF.

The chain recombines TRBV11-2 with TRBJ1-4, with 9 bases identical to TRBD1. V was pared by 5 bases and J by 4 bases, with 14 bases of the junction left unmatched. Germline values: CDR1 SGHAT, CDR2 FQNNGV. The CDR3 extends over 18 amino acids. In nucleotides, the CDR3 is TGTGCCAGCAGCCCTAGGCGAGGCAACAGGGGGCTTAATGAAAAACTGTTTTTT. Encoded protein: CASSPRRGNRGLNEKLFF.

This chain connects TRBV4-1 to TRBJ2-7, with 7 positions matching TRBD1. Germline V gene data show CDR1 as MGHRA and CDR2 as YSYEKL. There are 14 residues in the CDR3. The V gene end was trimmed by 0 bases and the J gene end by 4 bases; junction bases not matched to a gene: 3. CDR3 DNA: TGCGCCAGCAGCCAAGAAGGGACAGTTTACGAGCAGTACTTC. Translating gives CASSQEGTVYEQYF.

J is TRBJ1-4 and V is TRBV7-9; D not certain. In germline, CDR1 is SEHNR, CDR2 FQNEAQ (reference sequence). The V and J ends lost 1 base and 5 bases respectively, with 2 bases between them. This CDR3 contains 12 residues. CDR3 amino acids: CASSLGNEKLFF. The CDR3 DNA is TGTGCCAGCAGCTTAGGGAATGAAAAACTGTTTTTT.

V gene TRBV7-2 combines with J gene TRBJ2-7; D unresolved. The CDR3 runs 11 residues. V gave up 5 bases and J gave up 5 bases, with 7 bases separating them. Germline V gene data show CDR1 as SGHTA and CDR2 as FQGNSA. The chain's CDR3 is CASSNHHEQYF. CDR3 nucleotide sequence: TGTGCCAGCAGCAACCATCACGAGCAGTACTTC.

Here the CDR3 DNA reads TGTGCCAGCAGCTTTCGTTTAGGGATAACAGGGCGTAAGGAAAAACTGTTTTTT. Protein: CASSFRLGITGRKEKLFF. The chain links TRBV5-6 to TRBJ1-4; D is possibly TRBD1 (6 bases). Trimming removed 2 bases from V and 8 bases from J, with 25 bases in between. This CDR3 has 18 amino acids. Per the germline V gene, CDR1 is SGHDT and CDR2 is YYEEEE.

The DNA of the CDR3 is TGTGCCAGCAGCCTACAGGGGGCGCGGGTCGGCGAGCAGTACTTC. Its protein is CASSLQGARVGEQYF. The chain employs TRBV5-4 and TRBJ2-7; TRBD1 matches at 9 bases. V was pared by 4 bases and J by 6 bases, with 11 bases of the junction left unmatched. The CDR3 is 15 residues long. Germline-derived CDR1 and CDR2 are SGHNT and YYREEE (reference sequence).

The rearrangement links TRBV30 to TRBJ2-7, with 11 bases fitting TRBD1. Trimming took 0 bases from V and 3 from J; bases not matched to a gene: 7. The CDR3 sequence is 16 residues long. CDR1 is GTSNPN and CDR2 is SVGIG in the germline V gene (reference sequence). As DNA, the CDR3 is TGTGCCTGGAGTGTACCCCGGGACAGGGGGGGCTACGAGCAGTACTTC. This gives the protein CAWSVPRDRGGYEQYF.

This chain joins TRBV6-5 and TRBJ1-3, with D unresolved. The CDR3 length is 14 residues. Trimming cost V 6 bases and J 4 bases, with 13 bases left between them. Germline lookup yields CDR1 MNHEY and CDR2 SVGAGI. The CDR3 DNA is TGTGCCAGCAGCATCGGGAGAGTAGGAAACACCATATATTTT. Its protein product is CASSIGRVGNTIYF.

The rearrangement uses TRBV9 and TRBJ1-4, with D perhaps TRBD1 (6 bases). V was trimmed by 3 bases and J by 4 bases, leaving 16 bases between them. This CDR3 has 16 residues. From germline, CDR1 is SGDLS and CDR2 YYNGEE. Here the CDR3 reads CASSAGGGHLNEKLFF. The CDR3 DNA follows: TGTGCCAGCAGCGCCGGGGGGGGACACCTTAATGAAAAACTGTTTTTT. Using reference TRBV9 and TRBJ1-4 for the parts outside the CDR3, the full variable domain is DSGVTQTPKHLITATGQRVTLRCSPRSGDLSVYWYQQSLDQGLQFLIQYYNGEERAKGNILERFSAQQFPDLHSELNLSSLELGDSALYFCASSAGGGHLNEKLFFGSGTQLSVL.